These 21 T cell receptor beta chains came from one sample sequenced in a study of T cell responses to AZD1222 COVID-19 vaccine. Sequencing was performed with immunoSEQ multiplex PCR; in TCRdb, only in-frame clones are kept and a portion is missing. Counted here are about 150,000 clones, approximately 87% occurring once; the ten biggest clones make up about 5.1%. The sequencing here drew on peripheral blood, taken on day 0 of MenACWY control vaccination. Receptors originate from an adult in good health.

The rearrangement uses TRBV6-1 and TRBJ1-2; TRBD1 is a possible D gene (6 bases). V lost 0 bases and J 7 bases, leaving 12 bases between the germline ends. Germline lookup yields CDR1 MNHNS and CDR2 SASEGT. The CDR3 runs 14 residues. The CDR3 protein is CASSEAGGGPGYTF. The CDR3 DNA sequence: TGTGCCAGCAGTGAAGCTGGAGGGGGACCTGGCTACACCTTC.

The chain is built from TRBV6-5 and TRBJ1-6; a possible D gene is TRBD1 (5 bases). Germline assignment: CDR1 MNHEY and CDR2 SVGAGI. This CDR3 contains 13 residues. V lost 11 bases to trimming and J lost 3 bases, with 11 bases between them. The CDR3 nucleotides read TGTGCCGTCATGGGGGGCTATAATTCACCCCTCCACTTT. Its protein product is CAVMGGYNSPLHF.

This chain uses TRBV30 with TRBJ1-2, with D unresolved. The CDR3 runs to 13 residues. Trimming removed 5 bases at V and 0 bases at J, with 10 bases between. The V gene's germline CDR1 is GTSNPN and CDR2 SVGIG (reference sequence). The CDR3 loop is CAWLEISNYGYTF. In DNA, the CDR3 is TGTGCCTGGCTAGAAATCTCTAACTATGGCTACACCTTC.

The chain recombines TRBV4-3 with TRBJ1-3; D gene unclear. V gave up 1 base and J gave up 4 bases, with 8 bases separating them. The CDR3 length is 14 residues. The germline V gene has CDR1 LGHNA and CDR2 YSLEER. CDR3 DNA sequence: TGCGCCAGCAGCCAAGTAGGACGAGGAAACACCATATATTTT. It specifies CASSQVGRGNTIYF.

The V call is TRBV6-4, the J call TRBJ2-5; 15 bases line up with TRBD2. V trimming: 6 bases; J trimming: 2 bases; junction bases outside the gene matches: 4. Germline CDR1 and CDR2: MRHNA and SNTAGT. This CDR3 comprises 16 residues. The DNA for the CDR3 is TGTGCCAGCAGCCTCGGACTAGCGGGGGGGCAAGAGACCCAGTACTTC. Its translation: CASSLGLAGGQETQYF.

The chain joins TRBV7-3 to TRBJ2-1; tentative D call: TRBD2 (5 bases). Germline V CDR1 and CDR2: SGHTA, FQGTGA. This CDR3 comprises 14 residues. V lost 5 bases, J lost 6 bases, and 14 bases lay in between. The CDR3 is CASSPGPGVNEQFF. The DNA for the CDR3 is TGTGCCAGCAGCCCCGGTCCCGGGGTCAATGAGCAGTTCTTC. The full variable domain, in which reference TRBV7-3 and TRBJ2-1 provide the parts outside the CDR3, is GAGVSQTPSNKVTEKGKYVELRCDPISGHTALYWYRQSLGQGPEFLIYFQGTGAADDSGLPNDRFFAVRPEGSVSTLKIQRTERGDSAVYLCASSPGPGVNEQFFGPGTRLTVL.

The V call is TRBV3-1 (or the pseudogene TRBV3-2), the J call TRBJ1-1; D gene ambiguous. The CDR3 length is 14 residues. Germline V CDR1 and CDR2: LGHDT, YNNKEL (reference sequence). V lost 1 base and J 3 bases, leaving 9 bases between the germline ends. CDR3 bases: TGTGCCAGCAGCCAAGGGCAAAGGGACACTGAAGCTTTCTTT. It codes for CASSQGQRDTEAFF.

The rearrangement joins TRBV28 to TRBJ2-2; D possibly uses TRBD1 or TRBD2 (6 bases each). With 6 bases removed from V and 7 bases from J, the gap between germline ends came to 21 bases. CDR1 and CDR2 (germline): MDHEN, SYDVKM. There are 16 residues in the CDR3. The CDR3 DNA reads as TGTGCCAGCAGCGACAGCGAGAGGGGGGCTGTCGGGGAGCTGTTTTTT. It codes for CASSDSERGAVGELFF.

This sequence joins TRBV2 and TRBJ1-1; 8 nucleotides line up with TRBD1. Trimming cost V 6 bases and J 5 bases; bases outside gene matches: 5. The CDR3 runs to 13 residues. CDR1 is SNHLY, CDR2 FYNNEI, per germline. Written as DNA, the CDR3 is TGTGCCAGCAGCAGGGGGCCGCGGACTGAAGCTTTCTTT. Translated, it gives CASSRGPRTEAFF.

This clone came up a few times. This rearrangement joins TRBV25-1 to TRBJ2-5, with D possibly TRBD1 on 6 matching bases. Germline CDR1 and CDR2: MGHDK and SYGVNS. The CDR3 covers 14 residues. Trimming removed 4 bases from V and 1 base from J, with 10 bases in between. CDR3 protein: CASSAFRGQETQYF. CDR3 DNA: TGTGCCAGCAGTGCTTTCAGGGGCCAAGAGACCCAGTACTTC.

The chain couples TRBV5-1 to TRBJ1-1; maybe TRBD1 (6 bases). The germline V gene encodes CDR1 SGHRS and CDR2 YFSETQ. This CDR3 contains 14 residues. The V end lost 0 bases, the J end lost 4 bases, and 10 bases lay between the germline ends. Here the CDR3 DNA reads TGCGCCAGCAGCTTGGTTCTGGGGGCCACTGAAGCTTTCTTT. It yields the protein CASSLVLGATEAFF. The whole variable domain, remainder taken from reference TRBV5-1 and TRBJ1-1, is KAGVTQTPRYLIKTRGQQVTLSCSPISGHRSVSWYQQTPGQGLQFLFEYFSETQRNKGNFPGRFSGRQFSNSRSEMNVSTLELGDSALYLCASSLVLGATEAFFGQGTRLTVV.

Comments on this clone: Other DNA variants within this sample encode the same CDR3. The rearrangement uses TRBV18 and TRBJ1-1, with a tentative D call TRBD1 (5 bases). V was clipped by 3 bases and J by 5 bases, with 16 bases between them. This CDR3 comprises 15 residues. The germline V gene encodes CDR1 KGHSH and CDR2 LQKENI. The CDR3 region is CASSPTGGGRTEAFF. The CDR3 coding sequence is TGTGCCAGCTCACCCACTGGGGGGGGTCGGACTGAAGCTTTCTTT.

This chain uses TRBV19 with TRBJ2-3, with 12 bases identical to TRBD2. The V and J ends lost 7 bases and 3 bases, in that order; junction bases with no gene match: 5. CDR1 is LNHDA and CDR2 is SQIVND in the germline V gene (reference sequence). The CDR3 runs 15 residues. The CDR3 DNA reads as TGTGCCAGTAAGACTAGCGGGGGTAGTACAGATACGCAGTATTTT. Its protein product is CASKTSGGSTDTQYF.

The genes are TRBV29-1 and TRBJ2-2; TRBD1 aligns across 7 bases. The CDR3 length is 14 residues. V was clipped by 3 bases and J by 0 bases; unmatched bases: 1. Germline loops: CDR1 SQVTM, CDR2 ANQGSEA. The CDR3 is CSVDDRANTGELFF. The CDR3 DNA follows: TGCAGCGTTGACGACAGGGCGAACACCGGGGAGCTGTTTTTT.

The chain has TRBV19 and TRBJ2-2, with TRBD1 matching 12 bases. V lost 3 bases to trimming and J lost 6 bases; unmatched junction nucleotides: 5. This CDR3 is built from 16 residues. In germline, CDR1 is LNHDA, CDR2 SQIVND (reference sequence). CDR3 region: CASSMGTGGLAGELFF. In DNA, the CDR3 is TGTGCCAGTAGTATGGGGACAGGGGGCTTAGCCGGGGAGCTGTTTTTT.

The chain has TRBV10-1 and TRBJ1-1; no clear D gene. Germline CDR1 and CDR2: WNHNN and SYGVQD (reference sequence). The CDR3 is made up of 12 amino acids. Trimming left V 4 bases short and J 6 bases short, with 9 bases between. The CDR3 DNA sequence: TGCGCCAGCAGTGCGACAATCGCTGAAGCTTTCTTT. This codes for CASSATIAEAFF.

V usage is TRBV5-4 and J usage is TRBJ2-3; D not certain. V lost 3 bases, J lost 2 bases, and 10 bases lay in between. This CDR3 region has 14 residues. CDR1 is SGHNT, CDR2 YYREEE, per germline (reference sequence). DNA of the CDR3: TGTGCCAGCAGCTCCAAGCGAGACACAGATACGCAGTATTTT. Translation gives CASSSKRDTDTQYF.

The chain couples TRBV11-2 to TRBJ1-1; D is unresolved. CDR1 and CDR2 (germline): SGHAT, FQNNGV. The CDR3 loop spans 14 amino acids. V dropped 5 bases and J dropped 6 bases, with 16 bases sitting between them. The CDR3 reads CASSKYVDPPEAFF. For the CDR3, the DNA is TGTGCCAGCAGCAAATACGTCGACCCCCCTGAAGCTTTCTTT. The full variable domain, rest sourced from reference TRBV11-2 and TRBJ1-1, is EAGVAQSPRYKIIEKRQSVAFWCNPISGHATLYWYQQILGQGPKLLIQFQNNGVVDDSQLPKDRFSAERLKGVDSTLKIQPAKLEDSAVYLCASSKYVDPPEAFFGQGTRLTVV.

The genes are TRBV4-1 and TRBJ2-1; no definite D call. The length of the CDR3 is 16 residues. Trimming pared 4 bases from V and 0 bases from J, leaving 13 bases between. CDR1 is MGHRA and CDR2 is YSYEKL in the germline V gene. The DNA for the CDR3 is TGCGCCAGCAGCCCCCCTACCATTAGCTCCTACAATGAGCAGTTCTTC. Its translation: CASSPPTISSYNEQFF.

The chain links TRBV24-1 to TRBJ1-3; 8 bases are a match to TRBD1. The V gene's germline CDR1 is KGHDR and CDR2 SFDVKD. Trimming at V came to 8 bases and at J to 4 bases, leaving 6 bases not matched to a gene. The CDR3 runs to 14 residues. The CDR3 coding sequence is TGTGCCACCACTGCGTGGACAGGGGGAAACACCATATATTTT. It yields the protein CATTAWTGGNTIYF.

The chain employs TRBV10-3 and TRBJ2-7, with D maybe TRBD1 (6 bases). The CDR3 spans 14 residues. V shed 4 bases and J shed 3 bases, with 13 bases lying between them. Germline-derived CDR1 and CDR2 are ENHRY and SYGVKD. DNA for the CDR3: TGTGCCATCAGTGCACAGGGTTGGGACTACGAGCAGTACGTC. Protein product: CAISAQGWDYEQYV.